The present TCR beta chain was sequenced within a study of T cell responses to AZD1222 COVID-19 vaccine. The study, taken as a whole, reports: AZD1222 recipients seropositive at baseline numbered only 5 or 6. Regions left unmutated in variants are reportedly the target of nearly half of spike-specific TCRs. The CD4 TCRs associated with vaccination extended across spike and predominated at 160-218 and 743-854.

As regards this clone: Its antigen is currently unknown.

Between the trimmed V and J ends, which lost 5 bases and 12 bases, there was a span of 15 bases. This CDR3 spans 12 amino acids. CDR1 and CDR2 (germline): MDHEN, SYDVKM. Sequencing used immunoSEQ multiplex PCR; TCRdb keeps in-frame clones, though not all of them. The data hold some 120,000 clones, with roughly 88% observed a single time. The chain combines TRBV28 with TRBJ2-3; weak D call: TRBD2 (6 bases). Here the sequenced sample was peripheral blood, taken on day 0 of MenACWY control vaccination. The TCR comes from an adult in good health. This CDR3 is CASSMQGLSQYF. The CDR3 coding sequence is TGTGCCAGCAGTATGCAGGGACTTTCTCAGTATTTT. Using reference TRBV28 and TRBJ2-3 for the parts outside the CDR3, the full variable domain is DVKVTQSSRYLVKRTGEKVFLECVQDMDHENMFWYRQDPGLGLRLIYFSYDVKMKEKGDIPEGYSVSREKKERFSLILESASTNQTSMYLCASSMQGLSQYFGPGTRLTVL.